Listed below are T cell receptor beta chains from one sample, sequenced in a study of T-cell reconstitution after alpha-beta-depleted transplantation in children. TCRdb called the PCR reads again in MiXCR, with one record for every CDR3 protein. The table records approximately 300,000 distinct CDR3 sequences, about a tenth of them present only once. The specimen comprised PBMCs, sampled before TCRalphabeta/CD19-depleted stem cell transplant. The receptors derive from a boy in the first two years of life with acute myeloid leukemia, due to receive a stem cell transplant. Each CDR3 is given without its conserved first and last residue. Not all rows give a size; the values are once, few, many and, for expanded clones, a class.

>TRBV30|few
AWSTTGDYEQY
>TRBV28|many
ASSGGTSGAFGEQY
>TRBV7-9|many
ASSSYMF
>TRBV24-1|.
ATSDLQGETQY
>TRBV7-2|many
ASSENRELSSYEQY
>TRBV9|many
ASSPTGTANTGELF
>TRBV12-3/TRBV12-4|.
ASSFTRENKH
>TRBV4-1|many
ASNLSGTGETDEQY
>TRBV9|few
ASSSRTAHTEAF
>TRBV10-3|many
AISETRSSQPQH
>TRBV5-1|many
ASSSLGPTNEKLF
>TRBV20-1|few
SARTSPDTQY
>TRBV7-2|many
ASSWTSPYEQY
>TRBV12-3/TRBV12-4|many
ASSSRTGNYGYT
>TRBV29-1|many
SVTGLAGGRGDTQY
>TRBV7-3|many
ASSRVRGTYNEQF
>TRBV6-1|.
ASSGSGRETDTQY
>TRBV28|few
ASTHIGGPVGRTDTQY
>TRBV25-1|many
ASSPEGNTEAF
>TRBV7-2|many
ASSLARLSETQY